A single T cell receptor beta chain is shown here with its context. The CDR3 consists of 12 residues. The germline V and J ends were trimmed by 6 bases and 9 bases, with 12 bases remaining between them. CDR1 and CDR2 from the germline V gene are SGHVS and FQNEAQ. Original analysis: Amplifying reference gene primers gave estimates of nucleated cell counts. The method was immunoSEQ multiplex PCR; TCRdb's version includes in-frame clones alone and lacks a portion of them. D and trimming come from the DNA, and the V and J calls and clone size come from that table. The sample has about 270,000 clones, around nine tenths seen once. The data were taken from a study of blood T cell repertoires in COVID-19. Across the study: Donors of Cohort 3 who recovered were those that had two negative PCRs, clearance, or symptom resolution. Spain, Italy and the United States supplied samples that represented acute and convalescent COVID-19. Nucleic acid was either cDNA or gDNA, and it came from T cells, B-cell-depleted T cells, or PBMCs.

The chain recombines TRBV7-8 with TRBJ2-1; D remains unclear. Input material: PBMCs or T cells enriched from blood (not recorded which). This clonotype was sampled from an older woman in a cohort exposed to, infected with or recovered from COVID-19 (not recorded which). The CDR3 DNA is TGTGCCAGCAGGGCCTCTCCAGGTGAGCAGTTCTTC. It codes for CASRASPGEQFF.